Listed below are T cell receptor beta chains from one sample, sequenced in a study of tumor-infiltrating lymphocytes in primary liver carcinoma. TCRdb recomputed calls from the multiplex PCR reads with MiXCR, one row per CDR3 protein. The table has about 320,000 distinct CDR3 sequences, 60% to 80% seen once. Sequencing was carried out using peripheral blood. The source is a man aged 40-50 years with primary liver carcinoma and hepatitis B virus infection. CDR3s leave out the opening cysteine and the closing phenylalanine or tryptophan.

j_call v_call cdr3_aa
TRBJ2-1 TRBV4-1 ASSRGLADYNEQF
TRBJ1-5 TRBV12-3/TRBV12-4 ASSRGQVEQPQH
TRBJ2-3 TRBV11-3 ASSLEAGTDAQY
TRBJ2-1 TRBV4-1 ANNQVSGGHNEQF
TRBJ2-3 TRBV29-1 SVEEWDSSGTPGDTQY
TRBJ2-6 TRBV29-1 SVEDRGQGWANVLT
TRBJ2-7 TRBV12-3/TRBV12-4 ASSLSDGKQY
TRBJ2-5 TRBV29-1 SVEADRERAGTQY
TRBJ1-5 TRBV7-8 ASSLGWQGRNDQPQH
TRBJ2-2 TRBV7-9 ASSPSNTGELF
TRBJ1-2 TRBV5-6 VSSPGPGTGNYGYT
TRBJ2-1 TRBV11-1 ASSHRTSGLSYNEQF
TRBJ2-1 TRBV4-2 GSSSSGKDEQL
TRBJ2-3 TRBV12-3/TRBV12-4 VSSLTSTTDTQY
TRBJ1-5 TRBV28 ASRPGTGGRNQPQQ
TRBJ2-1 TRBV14 ASSLFGLDNEQF
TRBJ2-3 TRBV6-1 AGSETLRGEQY
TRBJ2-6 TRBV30 AWSDRSGANVLT
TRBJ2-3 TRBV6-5 ASSPGLRESIKRDTQY
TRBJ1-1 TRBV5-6 AGSLKGGAAF
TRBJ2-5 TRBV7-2 AGSFTSGTPGIEQY
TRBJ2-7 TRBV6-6 ASSYPQGSDYEQY
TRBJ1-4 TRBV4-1 VSNQTLLQIRATNEKLF
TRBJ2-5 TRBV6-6 ASSWGETQY
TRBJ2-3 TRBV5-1 ASSPSERATQY
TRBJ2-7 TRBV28 ASSRTSGLYEQY
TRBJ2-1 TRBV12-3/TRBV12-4 ASSLDVASYIEQF
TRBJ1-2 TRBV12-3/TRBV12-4 ASCSWDRGDCT
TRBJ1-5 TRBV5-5 ASSLYSGAELPQH
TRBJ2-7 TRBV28 ASGGPVSYEQY
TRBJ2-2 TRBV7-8 ASSLALTGELL
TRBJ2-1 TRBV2 ASSERGPGSSGSYNEQF
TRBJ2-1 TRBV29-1 SVGTGGHILGSYNEQF
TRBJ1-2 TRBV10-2 ASSEGTVHYGYT
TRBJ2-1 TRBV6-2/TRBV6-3 ASSFGSLFGTGGHNVQF
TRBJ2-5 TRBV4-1 ASSDPRGETQY
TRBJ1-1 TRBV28 ASSSPGFGVTEAF
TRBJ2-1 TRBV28 ASSSPANEQF
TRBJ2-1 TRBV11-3 ANSRGRELNERF
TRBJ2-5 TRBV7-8 ASSRTSRRGEAQY